Here is one T cell receptor beta chain with its context. Its specificity is unknown. Each single cDNA molecule received a unique molecular identifier. TCRdb re-analysed the 5' RACE reads in MiXCR, keeping a single row per CDR3 protein. The data hold about 67,000 distinct CDR3 sequences, with 11% observed a single time. The germline V gene has CDR1 SGHNT and CDR2 YENEEA. V lost 1 base, J lost 0 bases, and 11 bases stayed unmatched. The length of the CDR3 is 19 residues. This record comes from a study of early T cells in non-severe SARS-CoV-2 infection. Study-wide results and caveats: There was a bias toward anti-spike CD8 responses in VDJdb matching, which missed private and CD4 specificities.

The TCR was taken from an adult who was a healthcare worker with PCR-confirmed SARS-CoV-2 infection or an uninfected control (not recorded which). Sequenced input: whole blood. This rearrangement joins TRBV11-3 to TRBJ2-1; 8 positions agree with TRBD2. The CDR3 is CASSLGKKIAGLSYNEQFF. The CDR3 DNA reads TGTGCCAGCAGCTTAGGAAAAAAAATAGCGGGGCTCTCCTACAATGAGCAGTTCTTC.